This TCR beta chain emerged from a study of CD8 T cells in Susac syndrome. An amount of RNA that ranged from about 0.45 to 1 ug was reverse transcribed with random hexamers. A single record per CDR3 protein comes from TCRdb applying MiXCR to the immunoSEQ multiplex PCR reads. The sample has 150,000 to 200,000 distinct CDR3 sequences; over 85% are singletons. Trimming left V 3 bases short and J 0 bases short, with 12 bases between. CDR1 and CDR2 from the germline V gene are SGHRS and YFSETQ. The CDR3 is 15 amino acids. The rearrangement links TRBV5-1 to TRBJ1-1; D gene uncertain. Input material: CD4+ T cells from PBMCs. The source is a human donor in good health. CDR3 in DNA: TGCGCCAGCAGCTGGGGAATAAACGTGAACACTGAAGCTTTCTTT. Translation gives CASSWGINVNTEAFF.